The 15 T cell receptor beta chains presented below share a single source sample, sequenced in a study of vaccination effects on CD4 cells after COVID-19. CD4+ T cells specific for antigen were expanded with viral peptide pools by the ViraFEST assay before sequencing. Subsequent to a culture period of around eleven days, CD4+ T cells were isolated. Previously uninfected by SARS-CoV-2, the vaccine recipients also showed negative nucleocapsid antibodies. Repertoires were generated with immunoSEQ multiplex PCR, while TCRdb's copy carries only in-frame clones and drops some. The sample lists about 68,000 clones; 80% were seen once. No antigen has been assigned to these receptors. The source was CD4+ T cells from PBMCs cultured with SARS-CoV-2 spike peptides, collected before COVID-19 vaccination. Receptor source: a human donor who received a COVID-19 vaccine.

V is TRBV5-1 and J is TRBJ2-2; 12 bases agree with TRBD1. There are 20 residues in the CDR3. The germline gives CDR1 SGHRS, CDR2 YFSETQ. Unmatched junction bases numbered 14, after V lost 1 base and J lost 4 bases. The CDR3: CASSLYGPGQGAVSTGELFF. DNA of the CDR3: TGCGCCAGCAGCTTGTATGGTCCGGGACAGGGGGCGGTCTCCACCGGGGAGCTGTTTTTT.

The chain recombines TRBV7-2 with TRBJ2-4; D is possibly TRBD1 or TRBD2 (6 bases each). CDR3 size: 14 residues. Germline CDR1 and CDR2: SGHTA and FQGNSA. Trimming left V 2 bases short and J 6 bases short, with 11 bases between. CDR3 in amino acids: CASSLREGGNIQYF. Written as DNA, the CDR3 is TGTGCCAGCAGCTTACGAGAGGGGGGAAACATTCAGTACTTC.

This chain links TRBV24-1 with TRBJ2-3; D call uncertain. V shed 5 bases and J shed 4 bases, with 15 bases lying between them. CDR1 is KGHDR, CDR2 SFDVKD, per germline. This CDR3 is 15 amino acids long. The chain's CDR3 is CATSGGVNRADTQYF. Here the CDR3 DNA reads TGTGCCACCAGTGGTGGGGTCAATCGGGCAGATACGCAGTATTTT.

The chain recombines TRBV2 with TRBJ1-4, with 10 positions matching TRBD1. Germline loops: CDR1 SNHLY, CDR2 FYNNEI. V lost 6 bases and J lost 7; bases outside the gene matches: 5. There are 14 residues in the CDR3. This CDR3 reads CASRGDRGGEKLFF. CDR3 sequence (DNA): TGTGCCAGCAGGGGGGACAGGGGTGGTGAAAAACTGTTTTTT. Complete variable domain (other parts from reference TRBV2 and TRBJ1-4): EPEVTQTPSHQVTQMGQEVILRCVPISNHLYFYWYRQILGQKVEFLVSFYNNEISEKSEIFDDQFSVERPDGSNFTLKIRSTKLEDSAMYFCASRGDRGGEKLFFGSGTQLSVL.

The J gene is TRBJ2-7, the V gene TRBV5-6, with D unclear. Germline loops: CDR1 SGHDT, CDR2 YYEEEE. Trimming removed 2 bases at V and 0 bases at J, with 9 bases between. This CDR3 has 14 amino acids. The CDR3 sequence is CASSFSRISYEQYV. The CDR3 DNA reads TGTGCCAGCAGCTTCTCCAGGATCTCCTACGAGCAGTACGTC.

The genes are TRBV30 and TRBJ1-3; maybe TRBD1 (5 bases). The CDR3 is 14 residues long. The ends were cut back, 1 base at V and 2 bases at J, with 9 bases in the middle. CDR1 GTSNPN and CDR2 SVGIG come from the germline V gene (reference sequence). The CDR3 coding sequence is TGTGCCTGGAGTGCGGGGACGCCTGGAAACACCATATATTTT. As protein: CAWSAGTPGNTIYF. Looking up the rest from reference TRBV30 and TRBJ1-3 gives the full variable domain: SQTIHQWPATLVQPVGSPLSLECTVEGTSNPNLYWYRQAAGRGLQLLFYSVGIGQISSEVPQNLSASRPQDRQFILSSKKLLLSDSGFYLCAWSAGTPGNTIYFGEGSWLTVV.

The chain recombines TRBV2 with TRBJ1-2; D ambiguous. Germline CDR1 reads SNHLY; CDR2 reads FYNNEI. There are 10 residues in the CDR3. The V end was cut by 4 bases, the J end by 7 bases, with 4 bases between. The CDR3 here is CASSAFGYTF. In nucleotides, the CDR3 is TGTGCCAGCAGTGCTTTTGGCTACACCTTC. Full variable domain (missing parts from reference TRBV2 and TRBJ1-2): EPEVTQTPSHQVTQMGQEVILRCVPISNHLYFYWYRQILGQKVEFLVSFYNNEISEKSEIFDDQFSVERPDGSNFTLKIRSTKLEDSAMYFCASSAFGYTFGSGTRLTVV.

This rearrangement joins TRBV5-5 to TRBJ1-1; the D is unclear. Germline V gives CDR1 SGHKS, CDR2 YYEKEE (reference sequence). The CDR3 spans 14 residues. V lost 1 base to trimming and J lost 2 bases, with 9 bases between them. CDR3 in amino acids: CASSLQASNTEAFF. CDR3 nucleotide sequence: TGTGCCAGCAGCTTGCAGGCTAGTAACACTGAAGCTTTCTTT.

The rearrangement joins TRBV2 to TRBJ2-1; 9 bases agree with TRBD2. Germline CDR1 and CDR2: SNHLY and FYNNEI. With 2 bases clipped from V and 7 bases from J, the junction kept 6 bases outside the gene matches. CDR3 length: 15 amino acids. CDR3 loop: CASSERASGANEQFF. The CDR3 DNA follows: TGTGCCAGCAGTGAAAGGGCTAGCGGGGCAAATGAGCAGTTCTTC.

The V gene is TRBV6-6, the J gene TRBJ2-2, with D hard to call. Germline lookup yields CDR1 MNHNY and CDR2 SVGAGI (reference sequence). CDR3 length equals 14 residues. Between the trimmed V and J ends, which lost 6 bases and 0 bases, there was a span of 8 bases. CDR3 in DNA: TGTGCCAGCAGCCAGGTCGCGAACACCGGGGAGCTGTTTTTT. Protein sequence: CASSQVANTGELFF.

V is TRBV9 and J is TRBJ1-4, with 8 bases aligning to TRBD1. CDR3 length equals 15 residues. Germline lookup yields CDR1 SGDLS and CDR2 YYNGEE. Trimming removed 3 bases from V and 4 bases from J; junction bases left unmatched: 5. CDR3 sequence: CASSEWDRLNEKLFF. Written as DNA, the CDR3 is TGTGCCAGCAGCGAGTGGGACAGGCTTAATGAAAAACTGTTTTTT.

The rearrangement uses TRBV2 and TRBJ1-6; TRBD1 might be the D (6 bases). CDR1 SNHLY and CDR2 FYNNEI come from the germline V gene. Trimming removed 5 bases from V and 1 base from J, with 9 bases in between. The CDR3 has 15 residues. As DNA, the CDR3 is TGTGCCAGCAGTCAGGACAGATCCTATAATTCACCCCTCCACTTT. Translating gives CASSQDRSYNSPLHF.

This chain uses TRBV7-9 with TRBJ2-1, with 8 bases aligning to TRBD2. Per germline, CDR1 SEHNR and CDR2 FQNEAQ (reference sequence). The CDR3 length is 16 residues. Trimming took 1 base from V and 4 from J; bases not matched to a gene: 6. The CDR3 region has the DNA TGTGCCAGCAGCTTAGGAGGAGCGGGGGCGTACAATGAGCAGTTCTTC. Translated: CASSLGGAGAYNEQFF.

The table lists this clone with a count of one. The chain has TRBV19 and TRBJ1-2, with 7 bases identical to TRBD1. V trimming: 4 bases; J trimming: 5 bases; junction bases outside the gene matches: 10. The germline CDR1 and CDR2 sequences are LNHDA and SQIVND (reference sequence). The CDR3 is 15 residues long. CDR3 bases: TGTGCCAGTAGTACGGACAGGCCCCTTGCATATGGCTACACCTTC. Amino acids: CASSTDRPLAYGYTF. The variable domain in full, with the rest retrieved from reference TRBV19 and TRBJ1-2, is DGGITQSPKYLFRKEGQNVTLSCEQNLNHDAMYWYRQDPGQGLRLIYYSQIVNDFQKGDIAEGYSVSREKKESFPLTVTSAQKNPTAFYLCASSTDRPLAYGYTFGSGTRLTVV.

J is TRBJ1-1 and V is TRBV5-1; D is possibly TRBD1 (5 bases). Germline CDR1 and CDR2: SGHRS and YFSETQ. Trimming took off 0 bases at V and 8 bases at J, with 14 bases between the two ends. CDR3 length: 14 amino acids. Written as DNA, the CDR3 is TGCGCCAGCAGCTTGGTGCAGGGTGAAGGAGAAGCTTTCTTT. Protein product: CASSLVQGEGEAFF.